This TCR beta chain was found in a study of radiotherapy plus CTLA-4 blockade in lung cancer. Only in-frame clones appear in the TCRdb table, and some are missing; sequencing was by immunoSEQ multiplex PCR. This sample has about 80,000 clones; about 79% occur once, and the top ten carry roughly 23%. Points on this clone: The antigen is undetermined.

Broader study findings: Radiotherapy plus ipilimumab was followed by expansion in blood of tumor-derived TCR clones.

CDR3 length equals 13 residues. The germline V gene has CDR1 MNHEY and CDR2 SMNVEV (reference sequence). The J segment lost 0 bases and the V segment lost 10 bases, leaving 0 bases of the junction unmatched. This sequence joins TRBV27 and TRBJ2-1, with 10 positions matching TRBD2. The source is a human donor with non-small cell lung cancer whose response to radiotherapy plus ipilimumab could not be evaluated. Some clones in this sample may be carry-over from other donors' samples. The sample consisted of peripheral blood, taken from a patient treated with radiotherapy plus ipilimumab. The CDR3 DNA reads TGTGCCACTAGCGGGAGCTCCTACAATGAGCAGTTCTTC. This translates into CATSGSSYNEQFF.